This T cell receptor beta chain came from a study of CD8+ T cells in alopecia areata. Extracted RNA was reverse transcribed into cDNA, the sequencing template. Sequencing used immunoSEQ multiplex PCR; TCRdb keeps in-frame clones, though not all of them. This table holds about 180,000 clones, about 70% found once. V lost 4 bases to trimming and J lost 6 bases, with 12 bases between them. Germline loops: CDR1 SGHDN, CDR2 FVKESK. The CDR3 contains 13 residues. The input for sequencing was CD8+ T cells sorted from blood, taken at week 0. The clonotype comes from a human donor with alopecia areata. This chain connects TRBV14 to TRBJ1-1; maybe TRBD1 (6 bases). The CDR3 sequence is CASSPLGGSEAFF. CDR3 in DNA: TGTGCCAGCAGCCCCCTTGGGGGCTCTGAAGCTTTCTTT.